The 30 T cell receptor beta chains reported below all come from one sample, sequenced in a study of blood T cell repertoires in COVID-19 (dated by TCRdb to 2018 to 2021). Libraries were made using the immunoSEQ multiplex PCR assay. TCRdb took over this immuneACCESS table, retaining in-frame rearrangements with V and J assigned. Such tables are incomplete; in checked studies, under half of the missing clones stem from an unresolved V gene, and the remainder is unexplained. The sample table shows over 40,000 clones, and about 86% are seen once. Around 4.6% of the sample rests with the top ten. Sequenced sample: peripheral blood. These receptors all stem from an elderly man with active COVID-19.

Concerning this clone: In the same sample, other DNA sequences code for this CDR3. The chain has TRBV5-6 and TRBJ2-2; no firm D call. In germline, CDR1 is SGHDT, CDR2 YYEEEE. V lost 1 base and J lost 3, with 10 bases in between. CDR3 length: 15 amino acids. The DNA for the CDR3 is TGTGCCAGCAGCTTGAAGTTGGGCCACACCGGGGAGCTGTTTTTT. Amino acid sequence: CASSLKLGHTGELFF.

This clone turned up a few times. The chain joins TRBV2 to TRBJ1-5, with 7 positions matching TRBD1. Germline CDR1 and CDR2: SNHLY and FYNNEI. The CDR3 spans 18 residues. V lost 8 bases to trimming and J lost 2 bases; unmatched junction nucleotides: 18. The DNA for the CDR3 is TGTGCCAGCCGGGGACTGGAGACAGGGACTAGAGGCAATCAGCCCCAGCATTTT. It codes for CASRGLETGTRGNQPQHF.

The chain is built from TRBV5-1 and TRBJ2-1, with D perhaps matching TRBD2 (6 bases). V dropped 0 bases and J dropped 7 bases, with 17 bases sitting between them. This CDR3 has 16 amino acids. Germline lookup yields CDR1 SGHRS and CDR2 YFSETQ. CDR3 amino acids: CASSLGAGSGENEQFF. The DNA of the CDR3 is TGCGCCAGCAGCTTGGGAGCAGGTAGCGGCGAAAATGAGCAGTTCTTC.

The chain couples TRBV18 to TRBJ1-6; D is unclear. The CDR3 sequence is 13 residues long. Per the germline V gene, CDR1 is KGHSH and CDR2 is LQKENI. Trimming stripped 3 bases from V and 13 bases from J, with 13 bases between. The CDR3 DNA sequence: TGTGCCAGCTCACCGACCGCGGAGGTGCCCCTCCACTTT. Translation: CASSPTAEVPLHF.

V usage is TRBV19 and J usage is TRBJ1-5, with 10 bases identical to TRBD1. Germline V gene data show CDR1 as LNHDA and CDR2 as SQIVND (reference sequence). This CDR3 has 18 amino acids. The V segment lost 2 bases and the J segment 0 bases; nucleotides outside the gene matches: 7. CDR3 in amino acids: CASSISRGQGYSNQPQHF. In DNA, the CDR3 is TGTGCCAGTAGTATAAGCCGGGGACAGGGGTATAGCAATCAGCCCCAGCATTTT.

The chain employs TRBV4-1 and TRBJ2-7; D is possibly TRBD2 (5 bases). Germline V gene sequence: CDR1 MGHRA, CDR2 YSYEKL. This CDR3 is built from 14 residues. The V end lost 4 bases, the J end lost 1 base, and 11 bases lay between the germline ends. In DNA form, the CDR3 reads TGCGCCAGCAGCCTAGCGACTGTATCCTACGAGCAGTACTTC. This sequence encodes CASSLATVSYEQYF.

A few counts support this clone. The chain uses TRBV7-3 and TRBJ1-5; TRBD1 aligns across 9 bases. The CDR3 runs 14 residues. Per the germline V gene, CDR1 is SGHTA and CDR2 is FQGTGA. The V and J ends lost 4 bases and 7 bases, in that order; junction bases with no gene match: 5. DNA for the CDR3: TGTGCCAGCAGCTCGGGACAGGGCGGACAGCCCCAGCATTTT. The encoded protein is CASSSGQGGQPQHF.

The CDR3 DNA reads as TGCGCCAGCAGGGGGGTAAAACAGGGTCAAGAGACCCAGTACTTC. Its translation is CASRGVKQGQETQYF. V usage is TRBV10-2 and J usage is TRBJ2-5, with a weak D call TRBD1 (6 bases). CDR3 length equals 15 residues. V was shortened by 6 bases and J by 2 bases, with 16 bases between the two germline ends. CDR1 WSHSY and CDR2 SAAADI come from the germline V gene.

The CDR3 sequence: CASSLAETQYF. CDR3 nucleotide sequence: TGCGCCAGCAGCTTGGCTGAGACCCAGTACTTC. The chain links TRBV5-1 to TRBJ2-5; no definite D call. Trimming took off 0 bases at V and 5 bases at J, with 2 bases between the two ends. The germline V gene has CDR1 SGHRS and CDR2 YFSETQ. The CDR3 extends over 11 amino acids.

V gene TRBV30 combines with J gene TRBJ1-1; 7 bases are shared with TRBD1. The germline V gene has CDR1 GTSNPN and CDR2 SVGIG (reference sequence). Germline trimming cut 2 bases from V and 8 bases from J; bases unmatched to any gene: 5. The CDR3 spans 12 residues. DNA of the CDR3: TGTGCCTGGAGTCGACAGGGAATGGAAGCTTTCTTT. It translates to CAWSRQGMEAFF. Together with reference TRBV30 and TRBJ1-1, the CDR3 gives the full variable domain: SQTIHQWPATLVQPVGSPLSLECTVEGTSNPNLYWYRQAAGRGLQLLFYSVGIGQISSEVPQNLSASRPQDRQFILSSKKLLLSDSGFYLCAWSRQGMEAFFGQGTRLTVV.

The chain carries TRBV28 and TRBJ2-7; D ambiguous. The CDR3 loop spans 13 amino acids. Trimming removed 5 bases from V and 1 base from J, with 9 bases in between. CDR1 and CDR2 (germline): MDHEN, SYDVKM. The chain's CDR3 is CASSVIQSYEQYF. CDR3 sequence (DNA): TGTGCCAGCAGTGTAATTCAGTCCTACGAGCAGTACTTC.

This chain joins TRBV19 and TRBJ1-6, with a weak D call TRBD1 (6 bases). Deletions cut 9 bases from V and 7 bases from J, with 19 bases between. This CDR3 comprises 15 residues. In germline, CDR1 is LNHDA, CDR2 SQIVND (reference sequence). The CDR3 here is CASKTGTTSNSPLHF. The CDR3 nucleotides read TGTGCCAGCAAAACCGGGACAACAAGCAATTCACCCCTCCACTTT.

The rearrangement links TRBV5-1 to TRBJ2-2; D remains unclear. This CDR3 has 13 residues. Trimming removed 2 bases from V and 2 bases from J, with 4 bases in between. Germline lookup yields CDR1 SGHRS and CDR2 YFSETQ. This CDR3 reads CASSLTNTGELFF. The CDR3 DNA is TGCGCCAGCAGCTTAACTAACACCGGGGAGCTGTTTTTT.

This clone turned up a few times. The CDR3 nucleotides are TGTGCCAGCAGCTTGCAGGGTTTTGGCAGCTATGGCTACACCTTC. Its translation is CASSLQGFGSYGYTF. The chain is built from TRBV5-4 and TRBJ1-2, with D possibly TRBD1 on 5 matching bases. CDR1 and CDR2 from the germline V gene are SGHNT and YYREEE (reference sequence). The CDR3 sequence is 15 residues long. V was trimmed by 1 base and J by 4 bases, leaving 14 bases between them.

The chain links TRBV29-1 to TRBJ2-5; tentatively, D is TRBD1 (5 bases). Trimming shortened V by 4 bases and J by 0 bases, and 9 bases separated the two germline ends. This CDR3 is 13 amino acids long. Germline V gene lookup returns CDR1 SQVTM and CDR2 ANQGSEA. The CDR3 spells CSVGGQDQETQYF. In DNA, the CDR3 is TGCAGCGTTGGGGGCCAGGACCAAGAGACCCAGTACTTC.

V and J are TRBV6-1 and TRBJ2-1; D is possibly TRBD1 (5 bases). The V and J ends lost 3 bases and 2 bases respectively, with 17 bases between them. Germline assignment: CDR1 MNHNS and CDR2 SASEGT. The CDR3 covers 17 residues. The CDR3 nucleotides read TGTGCCAGCAGTGATAGGTTTTGGGGCACCACCTACAATGAGCAGTTCTTC. The encoded protein is CASSDRFWGTTYNEQFF.

The chain has TRBV12-5 and TRBJ2-2; no definite D call. The length of the CDR3 is 15 residues. The germline gives CDR1 LGHNT, CDR2 FRNRAP. V shed 7 bases and J shed 0 bases, with 12 bases lying between them. The DNA of the CDR3 is TGTGCTAGTGCCCAAGGAGATTCGAACACCGGGGAGCTGTTTTTT. Translating it yields CASAQGDSNTGELFF.

J is TRBJ2-2 and V is TRBV7-2; 9 nucleotides align to TRBD2. Trimming removed 5 bases from V and 5 bases from J; junction bases left unmatched: 12. Germline lookup yields CDR1 SGHTA and CDR2 FQGNSA. CDR3 length: 17 residues. In DNA form, the CDR3 reads TGTGCCAGCAGCCCTAGCGGGGCCAATCGTTGGACCGGGGAGCTGTTTTTT. This encodes CASSPSGANRWTGELFF.

This sequence joins TRBV28 and TRBJ2-7; 11 positions agree with TRBD2. Germline-derived CDR1 and CDR2 are MDHEN and SYDVKM. V gave up 4 bases and J gave up 1 base; unmatched junction bases: 24. This CDR3 contains 22 residues. In DNA form, the CDR3 reads TGTGCCAGCAGTTCCTCGGCCCCGGGACTAGCGGATCCCATAGGGACTTCCTACGAGCAGTACTTC. It yields the protein CASSSSAPGLADPIGTSYEQYF.

The rearrangement joins TRBV20-1 to TRBJ2-1; 8 nucleotides match TRBD2. This CDR3 spans 11 amino acids. After removal of 7 bases from V and 10 bases from J, the junction contained 6 bases not matched to a gene. The germline CDR1 and CDR2 sequences are DFQATT and SNEGSKA (reference sequence). The CDR3 protein is CSVLTSAEQFF. DNA for the CDR3: TGCAGTGTTCTGACTAGCGCCGAGCAGTTCTTC.

V gene TRBV30 combines with J gene TRBJ2-1, with 13 bases fitting TRBD2. CDR1 is GTSNPN and CDR2 is SVGIG in the germline V gene (reference sequence). Losses at the gene ends were 1 base for V and 10 bases for J; bases not matched to a gene: 13. The CDR3 loop spans 17 amino acids. CDR3 nucleotide sequence: TGTGCCTGGAGTGGAACTAGCGGGAGGGCCAGTTGGAAGGAGCAGTTCTTC. Its translation: CAWSGTSGRASWKEQFF. The full variable domain, completed using reference TRBV30 and TRBJ2-1, is SQTIHQWPATLVQPVGSPLSLECTVEGTSNPNLYWYRQAAGRGLQLLFYSVGIGQISSEVPQNLSASRPQDRQFILSSKKLLLSDSGFYLCAWSGTSGRASWKEQFFGPGTRLTVL.

This chain uses TRBV5-5 with TRBJ1-2; TRBD1 matches at 10 bases. Germline trimming cut 5 bases from V and 4 bases from J; bases unmatched to any gene: 8. The germline CDR1 and CDR2 sequences are SGHKS and YYEKEE (reference sequence). This CDR3 comprises 15 residues. The CDR3 sequence is CASSYDRGLGYGYTF. CDR3 bases: TGTGCCAGCAGTTACGACAGGGGGCTAGGCTATGGCTACACCTTC.

The gene calls are TRBV15 and TRBJ1-5; maybe TRBD1 (6 bases). V was cut by 1 base and J by 2 bases, with 12 bases left in between. CDR3 length: 16 residues. CDR1 is LNHNV, CDR2 YYDKDF, per germline (reference sequence). The CDR3 protein is CATSRGQAVGNQPQHF. In DNA, the CDR3 is TGTGCCACCAGCAGAGGACAGGCCGTGGGCAATCAGCCCCAGCATTTT.

The chain employs TRBV5-6 and TRBJ2-1; TRBD1 is a possible D gene (5 bases). This CDR3 has 15 amino acids. Germline V gene sequence: CDR1 SGHDT, CDR2 YYEEEE. The germline V and J ends were trimmed by 2 bases and 2 bases, with 11 bases remaining between them. The CDR3 here is CASSLLQDPYNEQFF. The CDR3 nucleotides are TGTGCCAGCAGCTTATTACAGGACCCCTACAATGAGCAGTTCTTC.

This rearrangement joins TRBV12-3 or TRBV12-4 to TRBJ2-1; weak D call: TRBD2 (5 bases). Trimming removed 5 bases from V and 10 bases from J, with 12 bases in between. CDR3 length: 12 amino acids. The CDR3 DNA reads as TGTGCCAGCAGTCGGACTGGAGCCGAGCAGTTCTTC. Translation: CASSRTGAEQFF.

The chain links TRBV23-1 to TRBJ2-7; TRBD1 matches 7 bases. TRBV23-1 is noted as an ORF with a role that remains uncertain. The CDR3 length is 15 residues. V trimming: 2 bases; J trimming: 3 bases; junction bases outside the gene matches: 7. CDR3 bases: TGCGCCAGCAGTCAAACCGGGACAGTGGGCTACGAGCAGTACTTC. Its protein is CASSQTGTVGYEQYF.

This chain joins TRBV28 and TRBJ2-1; perhaps TRBD2 as D (6 bases). Germline assignment: CDR1 MDHEN and CDR2 SYDVKM. Trimming took 7 bases from V and 4 from J, leaving 14 bases between them. This CDR3 has 14 amino acids. This CDR3 reads CASNKLAVYNEQFF. The CDR3 region has the DNA TGTGCCAGCAATAAACTAGCAGTATACAATGAGCAGTTCTTC.

The chain carries TRBV28 and TRBJ1-6, with 10 bases identical to TRBD1. V lost 4 bases, J lost 7 bases, and 1 base stayed unmatched. The CDR3 has 14 residues. Germline V gene data show CDR1 as MDHEN and CDR2 as SYDVKM. Here the CDR3 reads CASSSGQGNSPLHF. DNA of the CDR3: TGTGCCAGCAGTTCGGGACAGGGGAATTCACCCCTCCACTTT.

The chain carries TRBV18 and TRBJ2-5; D perhaps matches TRBD2 (7 bases). V was clipped by 8 bases and J by 3 bases, with 16 bases between them. This CDR3 has 14 amino acids. The V gene's germline CDR1 is KGHSH and CDR2 LQKENI. This CDR3 is CASTTRGGEETQYF. The CDR3, as DNA: TGTGCCAGCACCACTAGGGGGGGCGAAGAGACCCAGTACTTC.

The chain has TRBV5-4 and TRBJ2-1; 12 bases are a match to TRBD2. The CDR3 extends over 18 amino acids. V shed 5 bases and J 5 bases; nucleotides not matched to a gene: 14. Germline values: CDR1 SGHNT, CDR2 YYREEE (reference sequence). In DNA form, the CDR3 reads TGTGCCAGCAGTTCGCCTAGCGGGAGGGCCGTCACTAACAATGAGCAGTTCTTC. This sequence encodes CASSSPSGRAVTNNEQFF.